These 32 T cell receptor beta chains were sequenced from one sample in a study of early T cells in non-severe SARS-CoV-2 infection. TCRdb analysed the 5' RACE reads with MiXCR anew, one entry per CDR3 protein. The sample contains about 99,000 distinct CDR3 sequences, roughly 15% of which appear only once. Sequenced: whole blood. The receptors derive from an adult who was a healthcare worker with PCR-confirmed SARS-CoV-2 infection or an uninfected control (not recorded which).

V gene TRBV12-3 or TRBV12-4 combines with J gene TRBJ2-7; D remains unclear. V was cut by 6 bases and J by 3 bases, with 12 bases left in between. The CDR3 is 13 amino acids. CDR3 loop: CASSSVTHYEQYF. CDR3 bases: TGTGCCAGCAGCTCAGTCACTCACTACGAGCAGTACTTC.

This chain connects TRBV29-1 to TRBJ2-3, with 7 nucleotides matching TRBD2. The V gene end was trimmed by 3 bases and the J gene end by 8 bases; junction bases not matched to a gene: 8. The CDR3 runs to 13 residues. Per the germline V gene, CDR1 is SQVTM and CDR2 is ANQGSEA. For the CDR3, the DNA is TGCAGCGTTGATCCGGGAGGCCCCCCTACGCAGTATTTT. It encodes CSVDPGGPPTQYF.

V is TRBV20-1 and J is TRBJ1-4, with D hard to call. CDR1 is DFQATT and CDR2 is SNEGSKA in the germline V gene (reference sequence). CDR3 length: 14 residues. V lost 0 bases and J lost 10, with 15 bases in between. CDR3 in amino acids: CSAREGVEEGKLFF. The CDR3 coding sequence is TGCAGTGCTAGAGAGGGAGTCGAGGAGGGAAAACTGTTTTTT.

The sample holds a few counts of this clonotype. The chain combines TRBV15 with TRBJ2-7, with 12 bases that match TRBD2. V trimming: 0 bases; J trimming: 6 bases; junction bases outside the gene matches: 3. Germline V gene data show CDR1 as LNHNV and CDR2 as YYDKDF (reference sequence). The CDR3 is 15 amino acids. The DNA of the CDR3 is TGTGCCACCAGCAGAGAACGACTAGCGGGAGTCGAGCAGTACTTC. Protein: CATSRERLAGVEQYF.

The CDR3: CASSLVGQLTSGNTIYF. The CDR3 region has the DNA TGTGCCAGCAGCTTAGTGGGACAGCTTACCTCTGGAAACACCATATATTTT. V and J are TRBV7-2 and TRBJ1-3, with 7 bases lining up with TRBD1. Per the germline V gene, CDR1 is SGHTA and CDR2 is FQGNSA. V shed 1 base and J 0 bases; nucleotides not matched to a gene: 6. There are 17 residues in the CDR3.

This clonotype occurred a few times. The V gene is TRBV29-1, the J gene TRBJ2-1, with 8 bases lining up with TRBD2. Germline V gene lookup returns CDR1 SQVTM and CDR2 ANQGSEA. This CDR3 is built from 17 residues. J was trimmed by 0 bases and V by 3 bases; bases with no gene match: 10. CDR3 loop: CSVEGPGGPGSYNEQFF. The DNA for the CDR3 is TGCAGCGTTGAGGGGCCGGGAGGGCCGGGCTCCTACAATGAGCAGTTCTTC.

J is TRBJ1-6 and V is TRBV15; D is ambiguous. Trimming stripped 3 bases from V and 13 bases from J, with 13 bases between. In germline, CDR1 is LNHNV, CDR2 YYDKDF (reference sequence). The length of the CDR3 is 13 residues. The chain's CDR3 is CATSRSRTSPLHF. Here the CDR3 DNA reads TGTGCCACCAGCAGGTCTCGGACGTCGCCCCTCCACTTT.

The gene calls are TRBV6-2 or TRBV6-3 and TRBJ2-3, with 13 positions matching TRBD2. The CDR3 is 16 amino acids. J gave up 4 bases and V 5 bases, and 6 bases lay outside the gene matches. The germline gives CDR1 MNHEY, CDR2 SVGEGT. CDR3 amino acids: CASSPRLAGGADTQYF. DNA of the CDR3: TGTGCCAGCAGTCCTCGACTAGCGGGGGGAGCAGATACGCAGTATTTT.

This clonotype has more than one count but fewer than ten. An end of the junction does not agree with germline; a read error may underlie this. The rearrangement links TRBV10-3 to TRBJ2-7; no clear D gene. The germline V gene encodes CDR1 ENHRY and CDR2 SYGVKD. This CDR3 has 11 amino acids. CDR3 loop: CAISDPGRQHF. The CDR3, as DNA: TGTGCCATCAGTGATCCAGGACGCCAGCACTTC.

This clonotype showed up just a few times. The chain uses TRBV7-8 and TRBJ1-1; D not resolved. The CDR3 contains 15 residues. The germline V and J ends were trimmed by 4 bases and 3 bases, with 15 bases remaining between them. Germline CDR1 and CDR2: SGHVS and FQNEAQ. CDR3 amino acids: CASSWGRLRDTEAFF. The CDR3 bases are TGTGCCAGCAGCTGGGGTCGTCTTCGCGACACTGAAGCTTTCTTT.

Worth noting for this clonotype: The junction departs from the called germline gene at one end, perhaps through a read error. The V gene is TRBV7-8, the J gene TRBJ2-7, with D unresolved. Germline V gene data show CDR1 as SGHVS and CDR2 as FQNEAQ. This CDR3 is 14 amino acids long. In nucleotides, the CDR3 is TGTGCCTGCAGCCTAGACCCAACGGCCTACGAGCAGTACTTC. It encodes CACSLDPTAYEQYF.

This clonotype has ten or more counts. In nucleotides, the CDR3 is TGTGCCAGCAGTTTGGCACTTATAGCCAAAAACATTCAGTACTTC. Protein product: CASSLALIAKNIQYF. This chain uses TRBV12-3 or TRBV12-4 with TRBJ2-4; D not certain. V lost 3 bases and J lost 0, with 9 bases in between. The CDR3 has 15 amino acids.

Many counts were recorded for this clonotype. The rearrangement links TRBV27 to TRBJ2-3; 11 bases are shared with TRBD2. The V segment lost 2 bases and the J segment 1 base; nucleotides outside the gene matches: 5. CDR3 length equals 17 residues. Per the germline V gene, CDR1 is MNHEY and CDR2 is SMNVEV (reference sequence). CDR3 region: CASSLLAGGGRTDTQYF. CDR3 bases: TGTGCCAGCAGTTTACTAGCGGGGGGCGGACGCACAGATACGCAGTATTTT.

The chain combines TRBV7-2 with TRBJ2-3, with 8 positions matching TRBD1. CDR1 and CDR2 (germline): SGHTA, FQGNSA. With V trimmed by 4 bases and J by 1 base, 4 bases remained unmatched. The CDR3 extends over 15 amino acids. DNA for the CDR3: TGTGCCAGCAGCTCGGGACAGGTGGGCACAGATACGCAGTATTTT. Translation gives CASSSGQVGTDTQYF.

The chain couples TRBV12-3 or TRBV12-4 to TRBJ1-3; no definite D call. The CDR3 length is 17 residues. V was shortened by 3 bases and J by 0 bases, with 15 bases between the two germline ends. CDR3 in DNA: TGTGCCAGCAGTTTTTACACCTGGGCAGACTCTGGAAACACCATATATTTT. Protein: CASSFYTWADSGNTIYF.

The chain employs TRBV28 and TRBJ2-1, with D unclear. Germline values: CDR1 MDHEN, CDR2 SYDVKM. V lost 6 bases and J 2 bases, leaving 14 bases between the germline ends. The CDR3 contains 15 residues. CDR3 sequence (DNA): TGTGCCAGCAGCTCCACAGTTTTCGCCTACAATGAGCAGTTCTTC. Translation: CASSSTVFAYNEQFF.

This clonotype was observed a few times. The rearrangement joins TRBV29-1 to TRBJ1-1; D unresolved. The germline V gene encodes CDR1 SQVTM and CDR2 ANQGSEA. V was cut by 0 bases and J by 0 bases, with 8 bases left in between. The CDR3 runs to 14 residues. CDR3 region: CSVEDPSLNTEAFF. In DNA form, the CDR3 reads TGCAGCGTTGAAGATCCCAGTCTGAACACTGAAGCTTTCTTT. The whole variable domain, filled in from reference TRBV29-1 and TRBJ1-1, reads SAVISQKPSRDICQRGTSLTIQCQVDSQVTMMFWYRQQPGQSLTLIATANQGSEATYESGFVIDKFPISRPNLTFSTLTVSNMSPEDSSIYLCSVEDPSLNTEAFFGQGTRLTVV.

This clonotype was observed a few times. One end of the junction fails to match germline, which may point to a read error. J is TRBJ1-2 and V is TRBV20-1; 7 nucleotides line up with TRBD1. The CDR3 runs 9 residues. CDR1 is DFQATT, CDR2 SNEGSKA, per germline (reference sequence). Here the CDR3 DNA reads TGCAGTGCTGAAACCGGGACAGACTTC. This gives the protein CSAETGTDF.

Ten or more counts support this clonotype. J is TRBJ2-5 and V is TRBV12-3 or TRBV12-4; D is ambiguous. The V end was cut by 3 bases, the J end by 1 base, with 6 bases between. The CDR3 sequence is 13 residues long. The CDR3 protein is CASSLYSQETQYF. CDR3 nucleotide sequence: TGTGCCAGCAGTTTGTATAGCCAAGAGACCCAGTACTTC.

The chain has TRBV12-3 or TRBV12-4 and TRBJ2-7, with 8 bases lining up with TRBD2. Trimming cost V 5 bases and J 6 bases; bases outside gene matches: 9. The CDR3 is 14 residues long. The CDR3 spells CASSPTGGPREQYF. The CDR3 DNA follows: TGTGCCAGCAGTCCCACGGGAGGGCCGCGCGAGCAGTACTTC.

The V call is TRBV7-2, the J call TRBJ2-6, with D possibly TRBD2 on 5 matching bases. Trimming cost V 1 base and J 2 bases, with 12 bases left between them. Germline loops: CDR1 SGHTA, CDR2 FQGNSA. CDR3 length: 17 amino acids. The CDR3 region has the DNA TGTGCCAGCAGCTTAGGGCGGAGGCTAACTGGGGCCAACGTCCTGACTTTC. It encodes CASSLGRRLTGANVLTF.

This clonotype was counted a few times. The rearrangement links TRBV28 to TRBJ2-5; 9 positions match TRBD1. This CDR3 is built from 17 residues. CDR1 and CDR2 (germline): MDHEN, SYDVKM. V gave up 3 bases and J gave up 5 bases; unmatched junction bases: 13. For the CDR3, the DNA is TGTGCCAGCAGTTTGGTCAACAGGGGGCGCATCAGGGAGACCCAGTACTTC. Translated: CASSLVNRGRIRETQYF. The whole variable domain, filled in from reference TRBV28 and TRBJ2-5, reads DVKVTQSSRYLVKRTGEKVFLECVQDMDHENMFWYRQDPGLGLRLIYFSYDVKMKEKGDIPEGYSVSREKKERFSLILESASTNQTSMYLCASSLVNRGRIRETQYFGPGTRLLVL.

This clonotype was seen repeatedly, ten times or more. The rearrangement uses TRBV28 and TRBJ1-1, with D unclear. Per germline, CDR1 MDHEN and CDR2 SYDVKM. V was trimmed by 5 bases and J by 1 base, leaving 17 bases between them. The length of the CDR3 is 16 residues. CDR3 in DNA: TGTGCCAGCAGTAACAAAAATGGACCGAGGAACACTGAAGCTTTCTTT. It encodes CASSNKNGPRNTEAFF. The full variable domain, rest sourced from reference TRBV28 and TRBJ1-1, is DVKVTQSSRYLVKRTGEKVFLECVQDMDHENMFWYRQDPGLGLRLIYFSYDVKMKEKGDIPEGYSVSREKKERFSLILESASTNQTSMYLCASSNKNGPRNTEAFFGQGTRLTVV.

This clonotype has more than one count but fewer than ten. The rearrangement uses TRBV5-1 and TRBJ2-3; 7 bases are shared with TRBD1. CDR1 and CDR2 (germline): SGHRS, YFSETQ. Trimming removed 4 bases from V and 6 bases from J; junction bases left unmatched: 8. CDR3 length: 14 amino acids. The CDR3 spells CASSPRQGKDTQYF. The CDR3 DNA follows: TGCGCCAGCAGCCCCCGACAGGGAAAGGATACGCAGTATTTT.

Only a few counts were recorded for this clonotype. The chain recombines TRBV9 with TRBJ2-3; perhaps TRBD1 as D (5 bases). Germline V gives CDR1 SGDLS, CDR2 YYNGEE. Trimming removed 3 bases from V and 0 bases from J, with 5 bases in between. CDR3 length equals 13 residues. The CDR3 spells CASSGQSTDTQYF. DNA of the CDR3: TGTGCCAGCAGCGGACAGAGCACAGATACGCAGTATTTT.

This clonotype was recorded a few times. The rearrangement uses TRBV12-3 or TRBV12-4 and TRBJ2-7; the D call may be TRBD1 or TRBD2 (5 bases each). This CDR3 is 15 amino acids long. V dropped 6 bases and J dropped 3 bases, with 18 bases sitting between them. CDR3 DNA sequence: TGTGCCAGCAGCCCGGGACCTGAGGACTTCTACGAGCAGTACTTC. Translated: CASSPGPEDFYEQYF.

A word on this clonotype: The junction does not match germline at one end; this may be a read error. The chain carries TRBV19 and TRBJ2-1; no clear D gene. Germline CDR1 LNHDA, CDR2 SQIVND (reference sequence). The CDR3 is made up of 16 amino acids. The CDR3 DNA is TGTGCCGGTAGTACCCCAAGTCCGGCATTGGGCCATGAGCAGTTCTTC. It specifies CAGSTPSPALGHEQFF.

This sequence joins TRBV5-1 and TRBJ2-5; D is perhaps TRBD1 (6 bases). CDR3 length: 14 amino acids. The germline V gene has CDR1 SGHRS and CDR2 YFSETQ. V lost 0 bases and J 4 bases, leaving 10 bases between the germline ends. DNA of the CDR3: TGCGCCAGCAGCTTGGGGCAGGGGTCAGAGACCCAGTACTTC. Amino acids: CASSLGQGSETQYF.

The genes are TRBV2 and TRBJ2-1; D uncertain. The CDR3 extends over 10 amino acids. The V gene's germline CDR1 is SNHLY and CDR2 FYNNEI. V was pared by 4 bases and J by 14 bases, with 9 bases between. Here the CDR3 reads CASSVAPEFF. The CDR3 bases are TGTGCCAGCAGTGTCGCCCCGGAGTTCTTC.

V is TRBV7-2 and J is TRBJ2-1; 12 positions match TRBD2. V shed 8 bases and J 0 bases; nucleotides not matched to a gene: 5. The CDR3 length is 16 residues. Germline V gene sequence: CDR1 SGHTA, CDR2 FQGNSA. This CDR3 reads CASGTSGPSSYNEQFF. CDR3 DNA sequence: TGTGCCAGCGGGACTAGCGGGCCAAGCTCCTACAATGAGCAGTTCTTC.

V is TRBV28 and J is TRBJ2-7; 12 bases align to TRBD1. There are 16 residues in the CDR3. Germline values: CDR1 MDHEN, CDR2 SYDVKM. V was clipped by 4 bases and J by 2 bases; unmatched bases: 6. For the CDR3, the DNA is TGTGCCAGCAGTTCCACCGGGACAGGGGGCACCTACGAGCAGTACTTC. Protein: CASSSTGTGGTYEQYF.

The rearrangement joins TRBV7-2 to TRBJ1-4; TRBD1 agrees at 8 bases. Looked up from germline, CDR1 is SGHTA and CDR2 is FQGNSA. The CDR3 runs to 14 residues. The junction had 5 bases not matched to a gene; V was cut back by 3 bases and J by 8 bases. The CDR3 sequence: CASSFRTGFEKLFF. The CDR3, as DNA: TGTGCCAGCAGCTTCCGGACAGGGTTCGAAAAACTGTTTTTT.